This T cell receptor (beta chain) appears in the sequencing data of a study of T cell responses to AZD1222 COVID-19 vaccine. Researchers grouped second doses given at about 4 or about 12 weeks into one pool. This table comes from immunoSEQ multiplex PCR, and its TCRdb copy is limited to in-frame clones, with some not included. The repertoire has about 84,000 clones, around nine tenths of them found once; the top ten carry around 10%. V lost 0 bases and J lost 7, with 4 bases in between. Germline CDR1 and CDR2: SGHRS and YFSETQ. This CDR3 contains 11 residues. Regarding the study as a whole: Regions 160-218 and 743-854 dominated among vaccine-associated CD4 TCRs spanning spike. Clonal diversity may have been underestimated, and the donors were mostly white British, with more females than males.

In regard to this clone: Its antigen is not identified.

The sequence came from an adult who received the AZD1222 COVID-19 vaccine. This chain links TRBV5-1 with TRBJ2-5; D gene unclear. The material sequenced was peripheral blood, taken 28 days after the second AZD1222 dose. The CDR3 protein is CASSLERTQYF. In DNA, the CDR3 is TGCGCCAGCAGCTTGGAGCGGACCCAGTACTTC.